This entry lists 2 T cell receptor beta chains sequenced from one sample in a study of Ad26.COV2.S vaccination and SARS-CoV-2 variants. Profiled with immunoSEQ multiplex PCR; TCRdb holds only in-frame clones, not every one. The sample records about 480,000 clones, around 85% being singletons. The treatment here: approximately 18 received Ad26.COV2.S at low or high dose, single or two shots; five or six received placebo; per-sample allocation not given. Sampling was performed 63 days after the first vaccine or placebo injection. This specimen was peripheral blood, taken in a trial of Ad26.COV2.S vaccine versus placebo. The receptors shown here come from a person aged 18-65 years who received the Ad26.COV2.S COVID-19 vaccine or a placebo.

The chain combines TRBV4-3 with TRBJ2-7, with 9 bases lining up with TRBD2. V lost 1 base, J lost 6 bases, and 1 base stayed unmatched. This CDR3 has 13 residues. The germline gives CDR1 LGHNA, CDR2 YSLEER. The CDR3 coding sequence is TGCGCCAGCAGCCAAGTAGCGGGGGCCGAGCAGTACTTC. Its protein product is CASSQVAGAEQYF.

The chain joins TRBV6-2 or TRBV6-3 to TRBJ2-1; 10 bases map to TRBD2. In germline, CDR1 is MNHEY, CDR2 SVGEGT. The CDR3 extends over 15 amino acids. V lost 2 bases, J lost 9 bases, and 7 bases stayed unmatched. This CDR3 reads CASSYGQREGGEQFF. CDR3 DNA: TGTGCCAGCAGTTACGGCCAGCGGGAGGGTGGTGAGCAGTTCTTC.